The 25 T cell receptor beta chains below were found in one sample sequenced in a study of beta chain features in type 1 diabetes. The authors reverse transcribed all of the isolated RNA, so sequencing captured expressed TCRB transcripts. Method: immunoSEQ multiplex PCR; TCRdb's copy keeps in-frame clones and lacks some. Among around 250,000 clones listed, around an eighth were seen once. Input material: naive CD4+ T cells from blood. All receptors come from a woman aged 40 to 55 in good health.

CDR3 nucleotide sequence: TGTGCCAGCAGTTTGCAGTACGAGCAGTACTTC. This encodes CASSLQYEQYF. The rearrangement uses TRBV25-1 and TRBJ2-7; D uncertain. The CDR3 length is 11 residues. The V and J ends lost 5 bases and 4 bases respectively, with 6 bases between them. Germline V gene data show CDR1 as MGHDK and CDR2 as SYGVNS.

This clone has more than one count but fewer than ten. The chain employs TRBV25-1 and TRBJ1-6; TRBD1 matches at 7 bases. V trimming: 1 base; J trimming: 7 bases; junction bases outside the gene matches: 4. Germline CDR1 reads MGHDK; CDR2 reads SYGVNS. This CDR3 is built from 15 residues. The CDR3 DNA reads as TGTGCCAGCAGTGAATCAACCAGGGGGAATTCACCCCTCCACTTT. Protein: CASSESTRGNSPLHF.

This clone was found a few times. The chain employs TRBV5-1 and TRBJ2-3; weak D call: TRBD2 (5 bases). This CDR3 comprises 15 residues. CDR1 is SGHRS and CDR2 is YFSETQ in the germline V gene. The V gene lost 2 bases and the J gene lost 0 bases, with 10 bases spanning the gap. CDR3 sequence (DNA): TGCGCCAGCAGCTTAGTAGCGAGCAGCACAGATACGCAGTATTTT. Translated, it gives CASSLVASSTDTQYF. Complete variable domain (other parts from reference TRBV5-1 and TRBJ2-3): KAGVTQTPRYLIKTRGQQVTLSCSPISGHRSVSWYQQTPGQGLQFLFEYFSETQRNKGNFPGRFSGRQFSNSRSEMNVSTLELGDSALYLCASSLVASSTDTQYFGPGTRLTVL.

CDR3 bases: TGTGCCAGCAGCTTTGGGGCAGACCAAGAGACCCAGTACTTC. Its protein product is CASSFGADQETQYF. The V gene is TRBV7-2, the J gene TRBJ2-5, with TRBD1 as a possible D gene (5 bases). Germline V gives CDR1 SGHTA, CDR2 FQGNSA. V was shortened by 3 bases and J by 0 bases, with 8 bases between the two germline ends. The CDR3 is made up of 14 amino acids.

This clone was counted only a few times. The chain is built from TRBV19 and TRBJ2-3; tentative D call: TRBD2 (5 bases). Germline V gives CDR1 LNHDA, CDR2 SQIVND (reference sequence). CDR3 length: 16 amino acids. Deletions cut 3 bases from V and 0 bases from J, with 13 bases between. CDR3 sequence reads: CASSILPGSSTDTQYF. CDR3 sequence (DNA): TGTGCCAGTAGTATCCTCCCGGGGTCCAGCACAGATACGCAGTATTTT.

V is TRBV10-3 and J is TRBJ2-5; 8 bases line up with TRBD1. Germline loops: CDR1 ENHRY, CDR2 SYGVKD. The CDR3 is 15 residues long. With V trimmed by 3 bases and J by 5 bases, 8 bases remained unmatched. CDR3 DNA sequence: TGTGCCATCAGTGAAACGGGCAGGGGGCCTGAGACCCAGTACTTC. This translates into CAISETGRGPETQYF.

In its sample, this clone was seen a few times. This chain connects TRBV5-4 to TRBJ1-1; D gene ambiguous. In germline, CDR1 is SGHNT, CDR2 YYREEE (reference sequence). CDR3 size: 12 residues. Trimming stripped 7 bases from V and 3 bases from J, with 10 bases between. CDR3 nucleotide sequence: TGTGCCAGCTCTGGAGTTGACACTGAAGCTTTCTTT. Residues: CASSGVDTEAFF.

The CDR3 nucleotides read TGTGCCATCAGTGAGTCGAACAGGGAGACCCAGTACTTC. Its translation is CAISESNRETQYF. The J gene is TRBJ2-5, the V gene TRBV10-3, with D maybe TRBD1 (5 bases). This CDR3 contains 13 residues. Germline V lookup: CDR1 ENHRY, CDR2 SYGVKD. Trimming took 0 bases from V and 5 from J, leaving 7 bases between them.

This clone was detected a few times. The chain links TRBV5-1 to TRBJ2-5, with TRBD1 identical over 11 bases. The V gene end was trimmed by 3 bases and the J gene end by 4 bases; junction bases not matched to a gene: 8. CDR3 length equals 16 residues. Germline CDR1 SGHRS, CDR2 YFSETQ. The CDR3 coding sequence is TGCGCCAGCAGCTCTACCGGACAGGGGGCGGGAGAGACCCAGTACTTC. Encoded protein: CASSSTGQGAGETQYF.

This rearrangement joins TRBV7-2 to TRBJ2-1; 10 positions agree with TRBD2. The CDR3 contains 16 residues. Trimming took 6 bases from V and 3 from J; bases not matched to a gene: 8. Germline V gene data show CDR1 as SGHTA and CDR2 as FQGNSA. CDR3 sequence: CASRTTSGDHYNEQFF. The CDR3 nucleotides are TGTGCCAGCAGGACCACTAGCGGGGACCACTACAATGAGCAGTTCTTC.

This chain uses TRBV14 with TRBJ1-2, with D hard to call. V lost 5 bases to trimming and J lost 6 bases, with 16 bases between them. CDR1 is SGHDN and CDR2 is FVKESK in the germline V gene. CDR3 length: 14 amino acids. This CDR3 reads CASSVRGRADGYTF. CDR3 nucleotides: TGTGCCAGCAGCGTTCGGGGTCGTGCGGATGGCTACACCTTC.

This sequence joins TRBV15 and TRBJ2-2; weak D call: TRBD2 (5 bases). V shed 5 bases and J shed 4 bases, with 17 bases lying between them. This CDR3 contains 16 residues. CDR1 and CDR2 (germline): LNHNV, YYDKDF (reference sequence). For the CDR3, the DNA is TGTGCCACCAGCTTCCCAGGAGGAACGGCCACCGGGGAGCTGTTTTTT. This sequence encodes CATSFPGGTATGELFF. Using reference TRBV15 and TRBJ2-2 for the parts outside the CDR3, the full variable domain is DAMVIQNPRYQVTQFGKPVTLSCSQTLNHNVMYWYQQKSSQAPKLLFHYYDKDFNNEADTPDNFQSRRPNTSFCFLDIRSPGLGDTAMYLCATSFPGGTATGELFFGEGSRLTVL.

V is TRBV2 and J is TRBJ1-4; no clear D. CDR3 length equals 11 residues. CDR1 and CDR2 from the germline V gene are SNHLY and FYNNEI. With 7 bases removed from V and 11 bases from J, the gap between germline ends came to 11 bases. This chain's CDR3 is CASNEVGKLFF. The CDR3 DNA sequence: TGTGCCAGCAACGAAGTCGGTAAACTGTTTTTT.

This clone was picked up many times. J is TRBJ2-1 and V is TRBV7-9; D gene uncertain. Germline CDR1 is SEHNR and CDR2 is FQNEAQ (reference sequence). The CDR3 covers 14 residues. The V and J ends lost 6 bases and 2 bases respectively, with 11 bases between them. The CDR3 DNA reads TGTGCCAGCAGTACGTCACGGGCCTACAATGAGCAGTTCTTC. Its translation is CASSTSRAYNEQFF.

This clone appeared a few times. The chain combines TRBV7-9 with TRBJ2-1, with TRBD2 matching 7 bases. The CDR3 has 13 residues. Germline assignment: CDR1 SEHNR and CDR2 FQNEAQ (reference sequence). V trimming: 5 bases; J trimming: 6 bases; junction bases outside the gene matches: 4. CDR3 coding DNA: TGTGCCAGCAGCCTGGGACTAAGCAATGAGCAGTTCTTC. Translation: CASSLGLSNEQFF.

This clone has more than one count but fewer than ten. This chain uses TRBV18 with TRBJ2-5, with 7 bases aligning to TRBD1. Per germline, CDR1 KGHSH and CDR2 LQKENI. V dropped 2 bases and J dropped 1; count of bases not matched to a gene: 4. This CDR3 comprises 15 residues. Here the CDR3 DNA reads TGTGCCAGCTCACCAGTGACAGGGAGCCAAGAGACCCAGTACTTC. This sequence encodes CASSPVTGSQETQYF.

The chain couples TRBV27 to TRBJ2-7; D remains unclear. The CDR3 length is 15 residues. CDR1 MNHEY and CDR2 SMNVEV come from the germline V gene (reference sequence). V gave up 1 base and J gave up 2 bases, with 12 bases separating them. CDR3 in DNA: TGTGCCAGCAGTTTATACCTTGGCCTCCCCTACGAGCAGTACTTC. Its protein is CASSLYLGLPYEQYF.

This clone was seen more than once but under ten times. The chain joins TRBV7-2 to TRBJ2-1, with 14 bases that match TRBD2. With V trimmed by 4 bases and J by 7 bases, 3 bases remained unmatched. Germline V gene data show CDR1 as SGHTA and CDR2 as FQGNSA. The CDR3 contains 15 residues. The CDR3 loop reads CASSSGLAGGNEQFF. Here the CDR3 DNA reads TGTGCCAGCAGCTCCGGACTAGCGGGGGGTAATGAGCAGTTCTTC.

This clone occurred a few times. This chain links TRBV29-1 with TRBJ2-3; 9 nucleotides agree with TRBD2. CDR1 is SQVTM and CDR2 is ANQGSEA in the germline V gene. Trimming cost V 2 bases and J 5 bases; bases outside gene matches: 2. The CDR3 has 13 amino acids. In DNA, the CDR3 is TGCAGCGTTGAACTAGCGGGGTTAGATACGCAGTATTTT. Its translation is CSVELAGLDTQYF.

This sequence joins TRBV5-8 and TRBJ2-2; 7 bases map to TRBD1. CDR1 is SGHTS, CDR2 YDEGEE, per germline. The ends lost 7 bases at V and 3 bases at J; junction bases unmatched: 6. This CDR3 is built from 14 residues. The CDR3 protein is CASSLGQYTGELFF. CDR3 DNA sequence: TGTGCCAGCTCTCTGGGACAGTACACCGGGGAGCTGTTTTTT. The whole variable domain, remainder taken from reference TRBV5-8 and TRBJ2-2, is EAGVTQSPTHLIKTRGQQATLRCSPISGHTSVYWYQQALGLGLQFLLWYDEGEERNRGNFPPRFSGRQFPNYSSELNVNALELEDSALYLCASSLGQYTGELFFGEGSRLTVL.

This clone was found a few times. The chain has TRBV2 and TRBJ2-2; TRBD1 aligns across 7 bases. The germline V gene has CDR1 SNHLY and CDR2 FYNNEI. CDR3 length: 13 amino acids. Trimming cost V 8 bases and J 7 bases; bases outside gene matches: 7. CDR3 sequence reads: CASRGGAFGELFF. The CDR3 nucleotides read TGTGCCAGCCGAGGGGGCGCGTTCGGGGAGCTGTTTTTT.

Only a few counts were recorded for this clone. The chain couples TRBV14 to TRBJ2-5; 9 bases line up with TRBD2. The end of the DNA aligns better with TRBJ2-7, so the J call may be wrong. There are 16 residues in the CDR3. Germline assignment: CDR1 SGHDN and CDR2 FVKESK. CDR3 in DNA: TGTGCCAGCAGCCAAGTCCGGGGACTAGCCGTCTACGAGCAGTACTTC. Amino acid sequence: CASSQVRGLAVYEQYF.

This clone was found a few times. V is TRBV20-1 and J is TRBJ2-3; 8 bases are shared with TRBD1. Germline trimming cut 5 bases from V and 9 bases from J; bases unmatched to any gene: 4. The germline V gene has CDR1 DFQATT and CDR2 SNEGSKA (reference sequence). The CDR3 is 11 amino acids. The CDR3 region is CSAYRGETQYF. The CDR3 nucleotides read TGCAGTGCTTACAGGGGGGAGACGCAGTATTTT.

The chain combines TRBV5-4 with TRBJ2-7; D unclear. The CDR3 contains 15 residues. In germline, CDR1 is SGHNT, CDR2 YYREEE (reference sequence). Trimming shortened V by 6 bases and J by 2 bases, and 18 bases separated the two germline ends. For the CDR3, the DNA is TGTGCCAGCAAGCCGAGCGATACTATCGCCTACGAGCAGTACTTC. It translates to CASKPSDTIAYEQYF.

This clone was seen only a few times. The rearrangement uses TRBV4-2 and TRBJ1-4; 9 bases line up with TRBD1. This CDR3 region has 16 residues. CDR1 and CDR2 (germline): LGHNA, YNFKEQ. V trimming: 3 bases; J trimming: 8 bases; junction bases outside the gene matches: 10. The CDR3 sequence: CASSQQPGQGDEKLFF. DNA for the CDR3: TGTGCCAGCAGCCAGCAACCGGGACAGGGAGACGAAAAACTGTTTTTT.